This TCR beta chain was captured by sequencing in a study of T cell responses to AZD1222 COVID-19 vaccine. On this clone itself: Its antigen is not known.

TCRdb's table, derived via immunoSEQ multiplex PCR, lists solely in-frame clones and lacks some. The sample contains about 110,000 clones, roughly nine tenths of which appear only once. General study results and limits: Clonal diversity may have been underestimated in mostly white British donors. None of the repertoires were sampled until the peak T cell response had passed. Elevations in Spike-specific TCR breadth and depth followed administration of two AZD1222 doses. Dominant CD4 TCR responses targeted spike regions 160-218 and 743-854.

Here the sequenced sample was peripheral blood, taken on day 0 of AZD1222 vaccination. The receptor comes from an adult in good health.

CDR3 in amino acids: CATRFGAYGYTF. CDR3 nucleotides: TGTGCCACCCGGTTCGGGGCCTATGGCTACACCTTC. This sequence joins TRBV25-1 and TRBJ1-2; maybe TRBD1 (5 bases). The CDR3 totals 12 residues. Germline loops: CDR1 MGHDK, CDR2 SYGVNS. Between the trimmed V and J ends, which lost 10 bases and 4 bases, there was a span of 13 bases.